The clone carrying this TCR beta chain was counted only a few times. The antigen is not known. The sample is drawn from a study of T cell repertoires in cytomegalovirus infection. Whole-study context: Signatures in public TCR beta sequences pointed to both CMV infection and matching HLA type. Whole-study findings and limits: The cumulative frequency of public TCR beta families distinguished individuals who carried CMV together with the relevant HLA. In two of eight donors, the top clonotype was HLA-C-restricted CMV-specific.

TCRdb reprocessed the reads with MiXCR, giving one entry per CDR3 protein. The table shows 200,000 or so distinct CDR3 sequences, with roughly 27% occurring only once. Germline V gene data show CDR1 as SEHNR and CDR2 as FQNEAQ (reference sequence). V gave up 5 bases and J gave up 0 bases; unmatched junction bases: 2. There are 14 residues in the CDR3. The chain employs TRBV7-9 and TRBJ1-1; TRBD1 aligns across 8 bases. Sequenced sample: PBMCs. This TCR was recovered from a human donor in good health (CMV status not recorded). Some clones in this sample may be carry-over from other donors' samples. Written as DNA, the CDR3 is TGTGCCAGCAGCCGACAGGGGATGAACACTGAAGCTTTCTTT. Protein: CASSRQGMNTEAFF.